The entry that follows covers one T cell receptor (beta chain) sequence. Trimming pared 3 bases from V and 7 bases from J, leaving 12 bases between. The CDR3 is made up of 13 amino acids. Germline loops: CDR1 KGHSH, CDR2 LQKENI. This specimen comes from a study of blood T cell repertoires in COVID-19. Study-wide context: Samples representing acute and convalescent COVID-19 were sourced from the United States, Italy and Spain. PBMCs, B-cell-depleted T cells, or T cells were the source of the cDNA or gDNA that made up the material.

How the authors handled the data: Amplified reference gene primers provided the basis for estimating nucleated cell counts. Assay: immunoSEQ multiplex PCR; the TCRdb copy retains only in-frame clones and omits some. The DNA gave D and trimming, while V, J and clone size come from that table. The sample has 200,000 to 250,000 clones, roughly 79% seen once. The V gene is TRBV18, the J gene TRBJ1-1; D may be TRBD1 (6 bases). The sequenced sample was peripheral blood. The sequence came from a woman of 80 years or more with acute or convalescent COVID-19. The CDR3 DNA reads TGTGCCAGCTCACCCGGACAGACCATTGAAGCTTTCTTT. Encoded protein: CASSPGQTIEAFF.